A single sample gave rise to the 31 T cell receptor beta chains below, sequenced in a study of human T cells and chemical hapten exposure. TCRdb called the RACE reads again in MiXCR, with one record for every CDR3 protein. The table records roughly 120,000 distinct CDR3 sequences, about 13% of them present only once. Time point denoted: pre-sensitization, week 0. Treatment denoted: therapeutic diphenylcyclopropenone sensitization with weekly scalp DPC. The source was whole blood, collected in connection with sensitization to the hapten diphenylcyclopropenone (DPC). The receptor set was obtained from a woman aged 18-29 years with alopecia areata. Some clones in this sample may be carry-over from other donors' samples.

This clonotype was counted at least ten times. This CDR3 reads CASSLATSDTIYF. The DNA of the CDR3 is TGTGCCAGCAGCTTGGCTACGAGTGACACCATATATTTT. This chain uses TRBV5-5 with TRBJ1-3; D is ambiguous. V dropped 0 bases and J dropped 8 bases, with 9 bases sitting between them. The CDR3 sequence is 13 residues long. The germline gives CDR1 SGHKS, CDR2 YYEKEE (reference sequence).

This clonotype was observed many times. This rearrangement joins TRBV29-1 to TRBJ1-2, with TRBD1 matching over 9 bases. V shed 7 bases and J 8 bases; nucleotides not matched to a gene: 11. Per germline, CDR1 SQVTM and CDR2 ANQGSEA. The CDR3 contains 13 residues. The CDR3 region is CSGGEQGAAGYTF. CDR3 nucleotides: TGCAGCGGCGGGGAACAGGGGGCGGCAGGCTACACCTTC.

This chain connects TRBV5-1 to TRBJ2-2, with 7 bases aligning to TRBD1. Germline V gives CDR1 SGHRS, CDR2 YFSETQ. V lost 2 bases, J lost 0 bases, and 1 base stayed unmatched. The CDR3 runs to 15 residues. Here the CDR3 DNA reads TGCGCCAGCAGCTTCGGGACAGCGAACACCGGGGAGCTGTTTTTT. Encoded protein: CASSFGTANTGELFF.

The chain uses TRBV19 and TRBJ1-5, with 7 bases aligning to TRBD1. Germline values: CDR1 LNHDA, CDR2 SQIVND (reference sequence). The CDR3 runs to 13 residues. With V trimmed by 3 bases and J by 6 bases, 2 bases remained unmatched. The CDR3 protein is CASSITGAQPQHF. The CDR3 DNA follows: TGTGCCAGTAGTATCACAGGGGCTCAGCCCCAGCATTTT.

This clonotype was counted at least ten times. CDR3 DNA: TGCAGCGCCATGGGACAGGGTGACGAAAAACTGTTTTTT. Protein product: CSAMGQGDEKLFF. V and J are TRBV29-1 and TRBJ1-4, with TRBD1 matching over 9 bases. Trimming removed 7 bases from V and 8 bases from J; junction bases left unmatched: 8. Germline V gene lookup returns CDR1 SQVTM and CDR2 ANQGSEA. The CDR3 extends over 13 amino acids. Full variable domain (outside the CDR3, taken from reference TRBV29-1 and TRBJ1-4): SAVISQKPSRDICQRGTSLTIQCQVDSQVTMMFWYRQQPGQSLTLIATANQGSEATYESGFVIDKFPISRPNLTFSTLTVSNMSPEDSSIYLCSAMGQGDEKLFFGSGTQLSVL.

This rearrangement joins TRBV9 to TRBJ2-7; 8 positions match TRBD1. With 0 bases clipped from V and 5 bases from J, the junction kept 4 bases outside the gene matches. CDR1 is SGDLS and CDR2 is YYNGEE in the germline V gene. The CDR3 has 14 residues. DNA of the CDR3: TGTGCCAGCAGCGTAGGAGACAGGGGACACGAGCAGTACTTC. This translates into CASSVGDRGHEQYF.

This clonotype came up a few times. The chain recombines TRBV7-9 with TRBJ1-3; possible D gene TRBD1, 5 bases. The CDR3 contains 16 residues. Trimming took 5 bases from V and 0 from J, leaving 14 bases between them. The V gene's germline CDR1 is SEHNR and CDR2 FQNEAQ (reference sequence). The CDR3 nucleotides are TGTGCCAGCAGCACCTACAGGAAGAGCTCTGGAAACACCATATATTTT. Protein sequence: CASSTYRKSSGNTIYF. Based on the CDR3 plus reference TRBV7-9 and TRBJ1-3, the full variable domain is DTGVSQNPRHKITKRGQNVTFRCDPISEHNRLYWYRQTLGQGPEFLTYFQNEAQLEKSRLLSDRFSAERPKGSFSTLEIQRTEQGDSAMYLCASSTYRKSSGNTIYFGEGSWLTVV.

This clonotype was observed at least ten times. The chain uses TRBV20-1 and TRBJ1-6, with D maybe TRBD1 (5 bases). With 0 bases removed from V and 9 bases from J, the gap between germline ends came to 21 bases. Per the germline V gene, CDR1 is DFQATT and CDR2 is SNEGSKA (reference sequence). CDR3 length: 17 amino acids. CDR3 sequence reads: CSARDWAAEGLASPLHF. The CDR3, as DNA: TGCAGTGCTAGAGATTGGGCGGCCGAGGGGCTGGCTTCACCCCTCCACTTT.

This clonotype came up a few times. This chain links TRBV11-2 with TRBJ2-3; 8 nucleotides align to TRBD2. The trim removed 5 bases at V and 6 bases at J, leaving 10 bases unmatched. CDR1 and CDR2 from the germline V gene are SGHAT and FQNNGV. The CDR3 is made up of 15 amino acids. The CDR3 sequence is CASSLSGVDLDTQYF. The CDR3 DNA reads TGTGCCAGCAGCCTTAGCGGGGTAGATTTGGATACGCAGTATTTT.

This clonotype was found a few times. V is TRBV3-1 and J is TRBJ2-3, with D unclear. CDR1 LGHDT and CDR2 YNNKEL come from the germline V gene (reference sequence). V was trimmed by 5 bases and J by 1 base, leaving 13 bases between them. The CDR3 consists of 15 residues. For the CDR3, the DNA is TGTGCCAGCAGCGTCCTAGGAAGCGGCACAGATACGCAGTATTTT. Amino acids: CASSVLGSGTDTQYF.

J is TRBJ1-2 and V is TRBV12-3 or TRBV12-4, with D possibly TRBD1 on 5 matching bases. Trimming removed 6 bases at V and 0 bases at J, with 11 bases between. The CDR3 contains 14 residues. The DNA for the CDR3 is TGTGCCAGCAGCCGGGACTTAGCTAACTATGGCTACACCTTC. Its translation: CASSRDLANYGYTF.

The V and J genes are TRBV2 and TRBJ2-3; TRBD2 might be the D (5 bases). V shed 6 bases and J shed 1 base, with 14 bases lying between them. Germline V gene sequence: CDR1 SNHLY, CDR2 FYNNEI. The CDR3 is made up of 15 amino acids. The CDR3 spells CASRAPGFGTDTQYF. DNA for the CDR3: TGTGCCAGCAGGGCACCGGGGTTTGGCACAGATACGCAGTATTTT.

A remark on this clonotype: At one end, the junction sequence differs from germline, possibly due to a read error. The CDR3 nucleotides read TGTGCCAGCAGATTGGGGTCAGGGGAGAACACTGAAGCTTTCTTT. Translating it yields CASRLGSGENTEAFF. The chain is built from TRBV5-5 and TRBJ1-1; possibly TRBD1 for D (6 bases). The CDR3 loop spans 15 amino acids. The germline V gene encodes CDR1 SGHKS and CDR2 YYEKEE (reference sequence).

Comment on this clonotype: A much larger clonotype is one base distant, so this may be a read error. The V and J genes are TRBV28 and TRBJ2-7, with a possible D match to TRBD1 (6 bases). The germline V gene has CDR1 MDHEN and CDR2 SYDVKM. There are 13 residues in the CDR3. The V end lost 6 bases, the J end lost 2 bases, and 11 bases lay between the germline ends. In DNA, the CDR3 is TGTGCCAGCAGCTGGGACACCCCCTACGAGCAGTACTTC. It specifies CASSWDTPYEQYF.

The table lists this clonotype with a few counts. This chain joins TRBV7-2 and TRBJ2-4; possible D gene TRBD2, 6 bases. V shed 5 bases and J shed 3 bases, with 11 bases lying between them. The CDR3 contains 14 residues. CDR1 and CDR2 from the germline V gene are SGHTA and FQGNSA. The CDR3 loop is CASSRDSGKNIQYF. CDR3 sequence (DNA): TGTGCCAGCAGCCGGGATAGCGGCAAAAACATTCAGTACTTC.

This clonotype was recorded at least ten times. V and J are TRBV2 and TRBJ2-3; 9 nucleotides align to TRBD1. V shed 8 bases and J 3 bases; nucleotides not matched to a gene: 3. Per germline, CDR1 SNHLY and CDR2 FYNNEI. The CDR3 covers 13 residues. The CDR3 spells CASSGQGTDTQYF. In nucleotides, the CDR3 is TGTGCCAGCTCAGGACAGGGGACAGATACGCAGTATTTT.

The gene calls are TRBV19 and TRBJ1-2, with 7 bases fitting TRBD1. The V gene end was trimmed by 8 bases and the J gene end by 4 bases; junction bases not matched to a gene: 10. The CDR3 covers 14 residues. Germline CDR1 reads LNHDA; CDR2 reads SQIVND (reference sequence). The CDR3 sequence: CASVGQRDRYGYTF. DNA of the CDR3: TGTGCCAGTGTGGGACAGCGAGATCGCTATGGCTACACCTTC.

In its sample, this clonotype was seen a few times. The chain links TRBV30 to TRBJ2-3; 8 bases agree with TRBD1. CDR3 length equals 15 residues. Germline trimming cut 3 bases from V and 3 bases from J; bases unmatched to any gene: 8. Germline V gene lookup returns CDR1 GTSNPN and CDR2 SVGIG (reference sequence). Here the CDR3 reads CAWRGQAIGTDTQYF. CDR3 in DNA: TGTGCCTGGAGGGGACAGGCAATCGGAACAGATACGCAGTATTTT.

This clonotype was seen at least ten times. The chain combines TRBV18 with TRBJ2-2; D is perhaps TRBD2 (6 bases). Trimming removed 3 bases from V and 2 bases from J, with 10 bases in between. Germline loops: CDR1 KGHSH, CDR2 LQKENI. The CDR3 contains 15 residues. The CDR3 nucleotides read TGTGCCAGCTCACCTCGGGACTCCAACACCGGGGAGCTGTTTTTT. Its protein product is CASSPRDSNTGELFF.

In its sample, this clonotype was seen a few times. The rearrangement links TRBV7-8 to TRBJ2-7, with 9 bases aligning to TRBD1. After removal of 3 bases from V and 3 bases from J, the junction contained 15 bases not matched to a gene. The CDR3 totals 18 residues. Germline CDR1 SGHVS, CDR2 FQNEAQ. The CDR3 nucleotides are TGTGCCAGCAGCTTTGCCGGGACAGGGAGGTTTACTAGCTACGAGCAGTACTTC. It encodes CASSFAGTGRFTSYEQYF.

This clonotype showed up just a few times. The chain employs TRBV6-1 and TRBJ1-1, with no clear D. This CDR3 region has 14 residues. Germline lookup yields CDR1 MNHNS and CDR2 SASEGT. Trimming took off 5 bases at V and 0 bases at J, with 10 bases between the two ends. The CDR3 DNA is TGTGCCAGCAGTAAGGACGAAATGAACACTGAAGCTTTCTTT. Translating it yields CASSKDEMNTEAFF.

This clonotype was seen ten or more times. The gene calls are TRBV2 and TRBJ2-2; D is unresolved. The V end lost 6 bases, the J end lost 2 bases, and 4 bases lay between the germline ends. This CDR3 spans 12 amino acids. Germline CDR1 and CDR2: SNHLY and FYNNEI. CDR3 residues: CASRENTGELFF. Written as DNA, the CDR3 is TGTGCCAGCAGGGAAAACACCGGGGAGCTGTTTTTT.

Ten or more counts support this clonotype. The chain carries TRBV9 and TRBJ2-3; no reliable D call. The germline CDR1 and CDR2 sequences are SGDLS and YYNGEE. V shed 0 bases and J shed 1 base, with 6 bases lying between them. CDR3 size: 14 residues. The CDR3 DNA is TGTGCCAGCAGCGTAGGCCAGGGCACAGATACGCAGTATTTT. It encodes CASSVGQGTDTQYF.

The sample holds a few counts of this clonotype. The V call is TRBV5-1, the J call TRBJ2-1; 11 positions agree with TRBD2. J was trimmed by 2 bases and V by 4 bases; bases with no gene match: 2. The CDR3 is 15 amino acids. Germline V gene sequence: CDR1 SGHRS, CDR2 YFSETQ. In DNA form, the CDR3 reads TGCGCCAGCAGCGAGACTAGCGGGACCTACAATGAGCAGTTCTTC. Amino acid sequence: CASSETSGTYNEQFF.

This clonotype came up once. This may be a read error: a much more frequent sequence differs by one nucleotide. This chain links TRBV11-2 with TRBJ1-3, with TRBD1 matching over 8 bases. Germline V CDR1 and CDR2: SGHAT, FQNNGV. The CDR3 sequence is 15 residues long. In DNA, the CDR3 is TGTGACAGCAGCCGCGCCAGGGGGCAAAGAAACACCATATATTTT. Translating gives CDSSRARGQRNTIYF.

This clonotype has more than one count but fewer than ten. The rearrangement links TRBV3-1 to TRBJ2-1; 9 nucleotides match TRBD2. The CDR3 runs to 16 residues. Germline loops: CDR1 LGHDT, CDR2 YNNKEL (reference sequence). V lost 0 bases to trimming and J lost 7 bases; unmatched junction nucleotides: 7. CDR3 DNA sequence: TGTGCCAGCAGCCAAGATTGGGCTAGCGGGGCGAATGAGCAGTTCTTC. Translation gives CASSQDWASGANEQFF.

This chain joins TRBV29-1 and TRBJ2-7; D may be TRBD2 (5 bases). The CDR3 length is 11 residues. V shed 7 bases and J shed 3 bases, with 10 bases lying between them. The germline V gene encodes CDR1 SQVTM and CDR2 ANQGSEA. CDR3 sequence (DNA): TGCAGCGCTTTTCGGGGCTACGAGCAGTACTTC. It specifies CSAFRGYEQYF.

The table lists this clonotype with many counts. This rearrangement joins TRBV29-1 to TRBJ1-1; the match to TRBD1 covers 8 bases. Germline V lookup: CDR1 SQVTM, CDR2 ANQGSEA. This CDR3 region has 13 residues. The ends lost 7 bases at V and 1 base at J; junction bases unmatched: 5. DNA of the CDR3: TGCAGCGGTAGCAGGGGGCAGAACACTGAAGCTTTCTTT. Protein product: CSGSRGQNTEAFF.

This clonotype has at least ten counts. The chain links TRBV5-1 to TRBJ1-1; TRBD1 matches 7 bases. After removal of 3 bases from V and 2 bases from J, the junction contained 7 bases not matched to a gene. The CDR3 runs to 15 residues. In germline, CDR1 is SGHRS, CDR2 YFSETQ. CDR3 DNA: TGCGCCAGCAGCTACTGGACAGGAGAAAACACTGAAGCTTTCTTT. This translates into CASSYWTGENTEAFF.

This sequence joins TRBV12-3 or TRBV12-4 and TRBJ2-1, with 12 bases that match TRBD1. The CDR3 sequence is 15 residues long. J was trimmed by 9 bases and V by 5 bases; bases with no gene match: 8. CDR3 nucleotides: TGTGCCAGCAGTCCGCAGGGACAGGGGGCGGGTGAGCAGTTCTTC. The encoded protein is CASSPQGQGAGEQFF.

This clonotype was detected ten times or more. The chain couples TRBV18 to TRBJ1-3; the match to TRBD1 covers 8 bases. After removal of 4 bases from V and 2 bases from J, the junction contained 4 bases not matched to a gene. This CDR3 comprises 15 residues. CDR1 and CDR2 from the germline V gene are KGHSH and LQKENI. For the CDR3, the DNA is TGTGCCAGCTCACGGGGACAGGAGGCTGGAAACACCATATATTTT. Protein sequence: CASSRGQEAGNTIYF.